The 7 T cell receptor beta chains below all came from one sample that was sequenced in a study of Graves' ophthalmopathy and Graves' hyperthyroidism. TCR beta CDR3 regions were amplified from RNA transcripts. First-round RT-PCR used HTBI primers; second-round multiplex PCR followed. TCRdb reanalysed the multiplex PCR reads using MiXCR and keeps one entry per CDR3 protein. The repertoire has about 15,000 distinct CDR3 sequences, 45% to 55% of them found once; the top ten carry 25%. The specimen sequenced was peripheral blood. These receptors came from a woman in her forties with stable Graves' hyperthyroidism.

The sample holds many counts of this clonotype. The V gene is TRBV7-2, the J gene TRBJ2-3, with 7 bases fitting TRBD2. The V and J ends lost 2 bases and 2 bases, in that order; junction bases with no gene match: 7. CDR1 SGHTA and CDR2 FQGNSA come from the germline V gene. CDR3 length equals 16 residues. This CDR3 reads CASSLFREAPTDTQYF. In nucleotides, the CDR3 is TGTGCCAGCAGCTTATTTCGGGAGGCCCCCACAGATACGCAGTATTTT.

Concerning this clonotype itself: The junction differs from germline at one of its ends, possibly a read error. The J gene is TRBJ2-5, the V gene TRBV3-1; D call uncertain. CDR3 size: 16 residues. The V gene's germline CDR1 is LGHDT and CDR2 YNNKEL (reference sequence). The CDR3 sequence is CARSESRPISEETQYF. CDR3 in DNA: TGTGCCCGCAGCGAGAGTCGCCCGATTAGTGAAGAGACCCAGTACTTC.

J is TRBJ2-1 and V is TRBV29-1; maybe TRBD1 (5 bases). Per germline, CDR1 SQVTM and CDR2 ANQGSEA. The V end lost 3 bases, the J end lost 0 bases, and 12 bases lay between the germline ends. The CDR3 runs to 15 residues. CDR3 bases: TGCAGCGTTGACCACAGGAAGAGCTCCTACAATGAGCAGTTCTTC. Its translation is CSVDHRKSSYNEQFF.

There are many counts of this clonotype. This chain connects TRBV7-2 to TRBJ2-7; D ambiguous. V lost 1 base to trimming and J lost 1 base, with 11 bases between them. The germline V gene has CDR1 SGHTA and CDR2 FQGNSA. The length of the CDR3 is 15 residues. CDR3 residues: CASSLGWSVSYEQYF. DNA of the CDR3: TGTGCCAGCAGCTTAGGCTGGAGCGTTTCCTACGAGCAGTACTTC. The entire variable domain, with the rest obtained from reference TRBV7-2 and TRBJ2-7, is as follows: GAGVSQSPSNKVTEKGKDVELRCDPISGHTALYWYRQSLGQGLEFLIYFQGNSAPDKSGLPSDRFSAERTGGSVSTLTIQRTQQEDSAVYLCASSLGWSVSYEQYFGPGTRLTVT.

The DNA of the CDR3 is TGTGCCAGCAGCGTCTATGCCTCTGGGGCCAACGTCCTGACTTTCTTT. Protein sequence: CASSVYASGANVLTFF. V is TRBV9 and J is TRBJ1-1; D possibly corresponds to TRBD1 (5 bases). V lost 2 bases to trimming and J lost 12 bases, with 26 bases between them. Germline values: CDR1 SGDLS, CDR2 YYNGEE. The CDR3 is 16 residues long.

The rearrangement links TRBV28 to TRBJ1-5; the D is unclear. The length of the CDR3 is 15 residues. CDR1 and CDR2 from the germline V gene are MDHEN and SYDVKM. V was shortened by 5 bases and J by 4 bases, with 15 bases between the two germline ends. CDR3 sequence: CASSTPGTPNQPQHF. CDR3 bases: TGTGCCAGCAGTACCCCGGGAACTCCAAATCAGCCCCAGCATTTT.

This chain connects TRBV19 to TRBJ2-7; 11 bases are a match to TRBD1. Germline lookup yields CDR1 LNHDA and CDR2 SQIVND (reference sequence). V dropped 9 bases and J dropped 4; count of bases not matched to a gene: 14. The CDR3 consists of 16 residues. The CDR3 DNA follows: TGTGCCAGCACACTTGGGGGGACAGGGGGAGCATACGAGCAGTACTTC. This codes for CASTLGGTGGAYEQYF.